This T cell receptor (beta chain) was sequenced for a study of cytomegalovirus exposure and HLA in healthy donors. It was with 60 Vbeta and 13 Jbeta primers that the PCR ran. Per the study methods: Around 10 million of the about 80 million unique TCR beta chains counted in a later analysis were shared. Clones were sequenced by immunoSEQ multiplex PCR, and TCRdb holds only the in-frame ones, with some missing. D and trimming come from the DNA, and the V and J calls and clone size come from that table. The sample lists over 150,000 clones, roughly four fifths seen once, with about 1.3% in the top ten. Germline values: CDR1 MNHEY, CDR2 SVGAGI. The CDR3 sequence is 14 residues long. V dropped 7 bases and J dropped 7; count of bases not matched to a gene: 9. Healthy individuals who donated bone marrow served as the donors. Of note for this clone: Its antigen remains unknown.

Findings and caveats of the study: Accurate prediction of HLA-A and HLA-B alleles (for most subjects) was reportedly achieved from TCR beta sequences.

This receptor was identified in a man in his sixties in good health and CMV-seronegative. The sample was PBMCs. J is TRBJ2-1 and V is TRBV6-5; the match to TRBD2 covers 8 bases. This CDR3 is CASTRGLENNEQFF. The CDR3 nucleotides are TGTGCCAGCACCAGGGGACTAGAGAATAATGAGCAGTTCTTC.